A selection of T cell receptor beta chains follows, all from one sample in a study of T-cell reconstitution after alpha-beta-depleted transplantation in children. Each CDR3 protein gets one entry after TCRdb re-called the PCR reads with MiXCR. This sample has approximately 420,000 distinct CDR3 sequences; approximately 11% occur once, and the top ten carry 4.5% to 7%. Material: PBMCs from the stem cell graft donor, obtained from the stem cell graft. The origin of the receptors is a human donor who donated a stem cell graft to a child with acute myeloid leukemia. The conserved cysteine and the conserved F or W are not part of the CDR3 here. Fields, in order: V gene, J gene, CDR3 protein.

V gene: TRBV2
J gene: TRBJ1-3
CDR3 protein: ASRSTGAGNTIY

V gene: TRBV20-1
J gene: TRBJ2-3
CDR3 protein: SAETVNTDTQY

V gene: TRBV6-1
J gene: TRBJ1-5
CDR3 protein: ASRRTGSGDQPQH

V gene: TRBV11-2
J gene: TRBJ2-4
CDR3 protein: ASSLDPLAKNIQY

V gene: TRBV25-1
J gene: TRBJ2-5
CDR3 protein: ASSEYRSFQETQY

V gene: TRBV20-1
J gene: TRBJ1-2
CDR3 protein: SAGPTGTGFNYGYT

V gene: TRBV25-1
J gene: TRBJ2-3
CDR3 protein: ASSAMGQGRTDTQY

V gene: TRBV20-1
J gene: TRBJ2-5
CDR3 protein: SARRGPPMATQY

V gene: TRBV29-1
J gene: TRBJ1-2
CDR3 protein: SVEDRETFYGGT

V gene: TRBV10-2
J gene: TRBJ1-2
CDR3 protein: ASRDTSRGYT

V gene: TRBV6-2/TRBV6-3
J gene: TRBJ2-3
CDR3 protein: ASRTTGSGSYTQY

V gene: TRBV20-1
J gene: TRBJ2-7
CDR3 protein: SASSIDRRSNEQY

V gene: TRBV29-1
J gene: TRBJ1-2
CDR3 protein: SVEGGRVGAYGYT

V gene: TRBV14
J gene: TRBJ2-5
CDR3 protein: ASSQGRVMYQETQY

V gene: TRBV6-2/TRBV6-3
J gene: TRBJ2-1
CDR3 protein: ASSYSDGGGTEQF

V gene: TRBV6-1
J gene: TRBJ1-1
CDR3 protein: ASSPGTSRALNTEAF

V gene: TRBV5-1
J gene: TRBJ2-1
CDR3 protein: ASSRPTGAGSYNEQF

V gene: TRBV2
J gene: TRBJ1-1
CDR3 protein: ASSVFFRAEAF

V gene: TRBV20-1
J gene: TRBJ2-1
CDR3 protein: SAKGLAVPGF

V gene: TRBV20-1
J gene: TRBJ1-1
CDR3 protein: SARDPSRDTEAF

V gene: TRBV7-6
J gene: TRBJ2-2
CDR3 protein: ASSLDSTANTGELF

V gene: TRBV12-3/TRBV12-4
J gene: TRBJ2-6
CDR3 protein: ASSETGSGANVLT

V gene: TRBV27
J gene: TRBJ2-1
CDR3 protein: ASSILPLTSGMSNEQF

V gene: TRBV20-1
J gene: TRBJ2-3
CDR3 protein: SARGVAGGTDTQY

V gene: TRBV12-3/TRBV12-4
J gene: TRBJ1-5
CDR3 protein: ASSPDTSNQPQH

V gene: TRBV29-1
J gene: TRBJ1-1
CDR3 protein: SVDGQGRTEAF

V gene: TRBV6-5
J gene: TRBJ2-1
CDR3 protein: ASRLAGGLDEQF

V gene: TRBV25-1
J gene: TRBJ2-4
CDR3 protein: ASSPTQGQGRNSQY

V gene: TRBV30
J gene: TRBJ2-1
CDR3 protein: AWTQGSSYNEQF

V gene: TRBV29-1
J gene: TRBJ2-1
CDR3 protein: SVAGTSGRNEQF

V gene: TRBV5-1
J gene: TRBJ2-1
CDR3 protein: ASSPGLAGDAHNEQF

V gene: TRBV20-1
J gene: TRBJ2-1
CDR3 protein: SARRPQLANEQF

V gene: TRBV6-1
J gene: TRBJ1-6
CDR3 protein: ASSRNRDPPLH

V gene: TRBV20-1
J gene: TRBJ2-3
CDR3 protein: SAHRGGGSTDTQY

V gene: TRBV29-1
J gene: TRBJ2-5
CDR3 protein: SVVTGTGQETQY

V gene: TRBV25-1
J gene: TRBJ2-7
CDR3 protein: ASSEGPGVYEQY

V gene: TRBV12-3/TRBV12-4
J gene: TRBJ2-1
CDR3 protein: ASTLSTSGVREQF

V gene: TRBV7-2
J gene: TRBJ2-4
CDR3 protein: ASSLGLRGLGKNIQY

V gene: TRBV4-1
J gene: TRBJ2-5
CDR3 protein: ASSQATSYQTQY

V gene: TRBV5-8
J gene: TRBJ2-5
CDR3 protein: ASSLEFGSQETQY

V gene: TRBV5-1
J gene: TRBJ1-2
CDR3 protein: ASSVGSWDYGYT

V gene: TRBV5-1
J gene: TRBJ1-6
CDR3 protein: ASSFLRVGGGNSPLH

V gene: TRBV5-1
J gene: TRBJ2-4
CDR3 protein: ASSSGQALAKNIQY

V gene: TRBV7-9
J gene: TRBJ2-3
CDR3 protein: ASSLILELSTDTQY

V gene: TRBV4-1
J gene: TRBJ1-2
CDR3 protein: ASSHSNYGYT

V gene: TRBV14
J gene: TRBJ2-1
CDR3 protein: ASSQEAAARINEQF

V gene: TRBV6-5
J gene: TRBJ2-1
CDR3 protein: ASKSLNEQF

V gene: TRBV12-3/TRBV12-4
J gene: TRBJ1-5
CDR3 protein: ASSFQINQPQH

V gene: TRBV20-1
J gene: TRBJ2-7
CDR3 protein: SARRDTASYEQY

V gene: TRBV2
J gene: TRBJ1-1
CDR3 protein: ASSTLRDGEAF

V gene: TRBV3-1
J gene: TRBJ1-6
CDR3 protein: ASSRRGVGNSLLH

V gene: TRBV12-3/TRBV12-4
J gene: TRBJ2-7
CDR3 protein: ASSSMGGVSEQY